This T cell receptor beta chain was recovered during a study of blood T cell repertoires in COVID-19. The CDR3 is made up of 15 amino acids. The ends were cut back, 4 bases at V and 5 bases at J, with 18 bases in the middle. In germline, CDR1 is SGHRS, CDR2 YFSETQ. Study processing details: Cell counts per sample came from amplifying reference gene primers. TCRdb keeps only in-frame clones here, not all; method: immunoSEQ multiplex PCR. The V and J calls and clone size come from that table; D and trimming were worked out from the DNA. The sample shows hundreds of thousands of clones, 90% of them seen only once. Individuals drawn from some 25 US areas were about 18 to 100 years old.

The sample comprised PBMCs or T cells enriched from blood (not recorded which). The V call is TRBV5-1, the J call TRBJ1-1, with a possible D match to TRBD1 (6 bases). This TCR came from a man aged 45-65 years who had been exposed to COVID-19. The CDR3 reads CASSQTTGVSTEAFF. Here the CDR3 DNA reads TGCGCCAGCAGCCAAACGACAGGTGTTTCTACTGAAGCTTTCTTT. Together with reference TRBV5-1 and TRBJ1-1, the CDR3 gives the full variable domain: KAGVTQTPRYLIKTRGQQVTLSCSPISGHRSVSWYQQTPGQGLQFLFEYFSETQRNKGNFPGRFSGRQFSNSRSEMNVSTLELGDSALYLCASSQTTGVSTEAFFGQGTRLTVV.